Below, 6 T cell receptor beta chains from the same sample are listed, as sequenced in a study of immune heterogeneity within non-small cell lung tumors. Genomic DNA extracted from bulk tumor tissue served as template. A total of 550 to 650 ng was used per sample. Multiple biopsies spaced far apart were taken from each primary tumor during surgery. It was patients with untreated, newly diagnosed non-small cell lung cancer who underwent curative surgery. A first 10-cycle multiplex round used 32 V-gene and 13 J-gene primers on TCR beta CDR3. Each CDR3 protein gets one entry after TCRdb re-called the multiplex PCR reads with MiXCR. The sample carries 2,500 to 3,500 distinct CDR3 sequences, about a quarter recorded once. The sample consisted of lung tumor tissue. The receptors derive from a female donor with non-small cell lung cancer.

By sample fraction, this clonotype is medium-sized (0.01 to 0.1%). V usage is TRBV6-1 and J usage is TRBJ2-5; 10 nucleotides line up with TRBD1. The CDR3 is 15 amino acids. With 4 bases clipped from V and 5 bases from J, the junction kept 7 bases outside the gene matches. Germline CDR1 reads MNHNS; CDR2 reads SASEGT. Here the CDR3 DNA reads TGTGCCAGCAGTGGGCCGGGACAGGGGTCGGAGACCCAGTACTTC. This gives the protein CASSGPGQGSETQYF.

V gene TRBV29-1 combines with J gene TRBJ2-1; 12 bases are shared with TRBD2. The CDR3 spans 15 residues. The V gene end was trimmed by 3 bases and the J gene end by 10 bases; junction bases not matched to a gene: 10. CDR1 SQVTM and CDR2 ANQGSEA come from the germline V gene. The CDR3 sequence: CSVDQLAGGGQEQFF. The CDR3 region has the DNA TGCAGCGTTGATCAACTAGCGGGAGGTGGGCAAGAGCAGTTCTTC.

This clonotype was detected only a few times. The chain carries TRBV19 and TRBJ2-3; D is uncertain. The ends were cut back, 10 bases at V and 2 bases at J, with 13 bases in the middle. There are 13 residues in the CDR3. The germline V gene has CDR1 LNHDA and CDR2 SQIVND (reference sequence). The CDR3 here is CATRPSSTDTQYF. The CDR3 nucleotides read TGTGCCACCCGGCCATCTTCCACAGATACGCAGTATTTT.

The chain combines TRBV9 with TRBJ1-4; no definite D call. CDR3 size: 18 residues. From germline, CDR1 is SGDLS and CDR2 YYNGEE. With 1 base removed from V and 7 bases from J, the gap between germline ends came to 23 bases. CDR3 region: CASSVCGGGSELGEKLFF. CDR3 DNA sequence: TGTGCCAGCAGCGTATGTGGAGGTGGGTCCGAACTCGGTGAAAAACTGTTTTTT.

As concerns this clonotype: With a much larger clone just one base away, this may be a read error. The rearrangement links TRBV24-1 to TRBJ2-1, with D possibly being TRBD1 (6 bases). V was trimmed by 4 bases and J by 9 bases, leaving 21 bases between them. The CDR3 length is 16 residues. In germline, CDR1 is KGHDR, CDR2 SFDVKD. CDR3 residues: CATSDPGTWAHGEQFF. CDR3 sequence (DNA): TGTGCCACCAGTGACCCCGGGACATGGGCGCACGGTGAGCAGTTCTTC.

The V call is TRBV29-1, the J call TRBJ2-7; TRBD1 might be the D (6 bases). The V end was cut by 7 bases, the J end by 0 bases, with 16 bases between. CDR3 length: 14 amino acids. Germline assignment: CDR1 SQVTM and CDR2 ANQGSEA. DNA of the CDR3: TGCAGCGCCTCCGGCAGGGGAGCCTCCTACGAGCAGTACTTC. It translates to CSASGRGASYEQYF.